Listed below are T cell receptor beta chains from one sample, sequenced in a study of OX40 agonist ivuxolimab in advanced cancers. Clones were read by immunoSEQ multiplex PCR, and TCRdb kept only the in-frame ones, dropping some. The sample has more than 20,000 clones; over 60% are singletons. Specimen: CD4+ or CD8+ T cells sorted from blood, collected in a trial of the OX40 agonist ivuxolimab. The source of these receptors is an adult with an advanced solid tumor such as melanoma, head and neck, liver or kidney cancer. CDR3s include the opening cysteine and the closing phenylalanine or tryptophan. A D gene is named only where the DNA matches it firmly. Size is omitted from some rows. Given values are once, few, many or a class for expanded clones.

size: once
J: TRBJ2-7
V: TRBV5-1
D: -
CDR3: CASSDERQYEQYF
DNA: TGCGCCAGCAGCGATGAGCGGCAGTACGAGCAGTACTTC

size: -
J: TRBJ2-6
V: TRBV27
D: -
CDR3: CASSLSGRYSGANVLTF
DNA: TGTGCCAGCAGTTTATCTGGCAGATACTCTGGGGCCAACGTCCTGACTTTC

size: -
J: TRBJ2-7
V: TRBV7-9
D: -
CDR3: CASSLGGLASYEQYF
DNA: TGTGCCAGCAGCTTGGGGGGGCTAGCATCCTACGAGCAGTACTTC

size: -
J: TRBJ2-7
V: TRBV27
D: TRBD2
CDR3: CASSLRGGGTYEQYF
DNA: TGTGCCAGCAGTTTACGCGGCGGGGGAACCTACGAGCAGTACTTC

size: -
J: TRBJ2-7
V: TRBV7-7
D: TRBD2
CDR3: CASSPGGLYEQYF
DNA: TGTGCTAGCAGCCCGGGAGGTCTCTACGAGCAGTACTTC

size: -
J: TRBJ1-4
V: TRBV5-5
D: -
CDR3: CASSFGPSVGKLFF
DNA: TGTGCCAGCAGCTTTGGACCCTCGGTGGGAAAACTGTTTTTT

size: medium-sized
J: TRBJ2-7
V: TRBV6-5
D: -
CDR3: CASRKTRKGEQYF
DNA: TGTGCCAGCAGGAAGACTAGAAAAGGCGAGCAGTACTTC

size: -
J: TRBJ1-1
V: TRBV7-6
D: -
CDR3: CASSLTRGWGTEAFF
DNA: TGTGCCAGCAGCTTAACGCGGGGATGGGGAACTGAAGCTTTCTTT

size: -
J: TRBJ1-2
V: TRBV9
D: -
CDR3: CASSVGSDIGYTF
DNA: TGTGCCAGCAGCGTAGGCAGTGATATCGGCTACACCTTC

size: -
J: TRBJ1-5
V: TRBV6-6
D: -
CDR3: CASTLQRGVGNQPQHF
DNA: TGTGCCAGCACCCTGCAGCGGGGGGTAGGGAATCAGCCCCAGCATTTT

size: few
J: TRBJ2-5
V: TRBV7-2
D: TRBD2
CDR3: CASSRLAGGRETQYF
DNA: TGTGCCAGCAGCCGACTAGCGGGGGGGCGTGAGACCCAGTACTTC

size: few
J: TRBJ1-3
V: TRBV7-9
D: TRBD1
CDR3: CASSRSGQGIYTIYF
DNA: TGTGCCAGCAGTCGATCGGGACAGGGGATTTACACCATATATTTT

size: once
J: TRBJ1-4
V: TRBV4-2
D: TRBD1
CDR3: CASSQETGTGYEKLFF
DNA: TGTGCCAGCAGCCAAGAAACCGGGACAGGCTATGAAAAACTGTTTTTT

size: -
J: TRBJ2-7
V: TRBV30
D: TRBD1
CDR3: CAWSEQGKRDEQYF
DNA: TGTGCCTGGAGTGAACAGGGGAAACGGGACGAGCAGTACTTC

size: -
J: TRBJ1-1
V: TRBV28
D: TRBD1
CDR3: CASSTTGPNTEAFF
DNA: TGTGCCAGCAGTACGACAGGGCCGAACACTGAAGCTTTCTTT

size: -
J: TRBJ1-1
V: TRBV12-1
D: -
CDR3: CASSSHGGKEAFF
DNA: TGTGCCAGCAGCTCTCACGGGGGTAAGGAAGCTTTCTTT

size: -
J: TRBJ1-1
V: TRBV30
D: -
CDR3: CAWSDIQAFF
DNA: TGTGCCTGGAGTGACATTCAAGCTTTCTTT

size: -
J: TRBJ2-2
V: TRBV11-2
D: TRBD2
CDR3: CASSNKFTSGGRSGELFF
DNA: TGTGCCAGCAGCAATAAGTTCACTAGCGGGGGTAGATCCGGGGAGCTGTTTTTT

size: -
J: TRBJ2-7
V: TRBV27
D: -
CDR3: CATSLTVSGAYEQYF
DNA: TGTGCCACCTCCCTCACGGTTAGCGGAGCCTACGAGCAGTACTTC

size: -
J: TRBJ2-7
V: TRBV19
D: -
CDR3: CASSRRASYEQYF
DNA: TGTGCCAGTAGTAGGAGGGCCTCCTACGAGCAGTACTTC

size: -
J: TRBJ2-7
V: TRBV19
D: TRBD2
CDR3: CASSLGTSGPYEQYF
DNA: TGTGCCAGTAGTCTCGGGACTAGCGGTCCCTACGAGCAGTACTTC

size: -
J: TRBJ1-2
V: TRBV6-6
D: -
CDR3: CASTPGAGRGYGYTF
DNA: TGTGCCAGCACCCCGGGAGCCGGACGGGGCTATGGCTACACCTTC

size: -
J: TRBJ1-2
V: TRBV5-4
D: -
CDR3: CASSLWAWGYGYTF
DNA: TGTGCCAGCAGCTTGTGGGCTTGGGGCTATGGCTACACCTTC

size: -
J: TRBJ2-3
V: TRBV19
D: -
CDR3: CASSLRPVSTDTQYF
DNA: TGTGCCAGTAGTTTGCGGCCGGTTAGCACAGATACGCAGTATTTT

size: -
J: TRBJ2-7
V: TRBV9
D: -
CDR3: CASSVADGTYEQYF
DNA: TGTGCCAGCAGCGTAGCCGACGGAACCTACGAGCAGTACTTC

size: -
J: TRBJ2-5
V: TRBV11-2
D: TRBD2
CDR3: CASSFRRGGEETQYF
DNA: TGTGCCAGCAGCTTCCGGCGGGGGGGCGAAGAGACCCAGTACTTC

size: few
J: TRBJ2-2
V: TRBV7-8
D: -
CDR3: CASSLIGGKLFF
DNA: TGTGCCAGCAGCTTAATCGGCGGCAAGCTGTTTTTT

size: -
J: TRBJ2-7
V: TRBV7-9
D: -
CDR3: CASRSGTHSYEQYF
DNA: TGTGCCAGCCGCTCCGGGACACATTCCTACGAGCAGTACTTC

size: -
J: TRBJ2-7
V: TRBV7-2
D: -
CDR3: CASSFGPLYEQYF
DNA: TGTGCCAGCAGCTTCGGGCCCCTCTACGAGCAGTACTTC

size: -
J: TRBJ1-6
V: TRBV4-3
D: -
CDR3: CASSQDLSAQSSPLHF
DNA: TGCGCCAGCAGCCAAGACCTCTCAGCCCAGAGTTCACCCCTCCACTTT

size: -
J: TRBJ1-2
V: TRBV19
D: -
CDR3: CASSIGGLPSGIYGYTF
DNA: TGTGCCAGTAGTATAGGTGGGCTCCCGTCCGGAATCTATGGCTACACCTTC

size: -
J: TRBJ1-2
V: TRBV5-4
D: -
CDR3: CASSSTRSVYGYTF
DNA: TGTGCCAGCAGCTCGACTCGATCCGTTTATGGCTACACCTTC

size: -
J: TRBJ2-3
V: TRBV4-3
D: -
CDR3: CASSQVRGADTQYF
DNA: TGCGCCAGCAGCCAAGTTCGCGGGGCAGATACGCAGTATTTT

size: -
J: TRBJ1-6
V: TRBV13
D: -
CDR3: CASSGFRDSPLHF
DNA: TGTGCCAGCAGCGGGTTCAGGGATTCACCCCTCCACTTT

size: -
J: TRBJ2-5
V: TRBV2
D: -
CDR3: CASRNAQETQYF
DNA: TGTGCCAGCAGGAACGCCCAAGAGACCCAGTACTTC

size: -
J: TRBJ1-2
V: TRBV7-9
D: -
CDR3: CASSSGLTIYGYTF
DNA: TGTGCCAGCAGCTCGGGTCTTACTATCTATGGCTACACCTTC

size: -
J: TRBJ2-7
V: TRBV7-6
D: TRBD2
CDR3: CASSLAGGYEQYF
DNA: TGTGCCAGCAGCTTAGCGGGGGGGTACGAGCAGTACTTC

size: -
J: TRBJ2-1
V: TRBV2
D: -
CDR3: CASSERIAHNEQFF
DNA: TGTGCCAGCAGTGAAAGGATAGCCCACAATGAGCAGTTCTTC

size: -
J: TRBJ1-2
V: TRBV7-9
D: -
CDR3: CASSFDRTFYGYTF
DNA: TGTGCCAGCAGCTTTGACAGGACTTTCTATGGCTACACCTTC

size: -
J: TRBJ2-7
V: TRBV7-6
D: -
CDR3: CASSATEYYEQYF
DNA: TGTGCCAGCAGCGCCACAGAGTACTACGAGCAGTACTTC

size: -
J: TRBJ1-2
V: TRBV7-9
D: -
CDR3: CASSLVGQGYGYTF
DNA: TGTGCCAGCAGCTTAGTAGGGCAGGGCTATGGCTACACCTTC

size: medium-sized
J: TRBJ2-5
V: TRBV23-1
D: -
CDR3: CASSQSSREETQYF
DNA: TGCGCCAGCAGTCAATCTTCCCGGGAAGAGACCCAGTACTTC